These 21 T cell receptor beta chains originate from one sample sequenced in a study of regulatory T cells in long-lasting Graves disease. Time point specified: persistent/refractory GD, antithyroid drugs over 5 years with positive TRAb. Extracted PBMC RNA gave rise to the TCR library. Assembly of TCR beta libraries relied on iRepertoire HTBI primers together with Arm-PCR of CDR3 regions. TCRdb processed the multiplex PCR reads anew with MiXCR; each CDR3 protein has one entry. The sample yields hundreds of thousands of distinct CDR3 sequences, about 20% seen once. This specimen was peripheral blood mononuclear cells (PBMCs), taken when the disease was refractory, from a patient treated with antithyroid drugs. The receptor source for this set is a female donor with Graves disease.

This clonotype occurred a few times. The rearrangement uses TRBV2 and TRBJ1-2; unclear D gene. The germline V and J ends were trimmed by 2 bases and 5 bases, with 6 bases remaining between them. The CDR3 has 12 amino acids. The germline gives CDR1 SNHLY, CDR2 FYNNEI. This CDR3 is CASSEMPYGYTF. CDR3 coding DNA: TGTGCCAGCAGTGAAATGCCTTATGGCTACACCTTC. The whole variable domain, filled in from reference TRBV2 and TRBJ1-2, reads EPEVTQTPSHQVTQMGQEVILRCVPISNHLYFYWYRQILGQKVEFLVSFYNNEISEKSEIFDDQFSVERPDGSNFTLKIRSTKLEDSAMYFCASSEMPYGYTFGSGTRLTVV.

Ten or more counts support this clonotype. The chain carries TRBV15 and TRBJ1-3; D call uncertain. Germline V gene data show CDR1 as LNHNV and CDR2 as YYDKDF (reference sequence). The ends were cut back, 0 bases at V and 7 bases at J, with 4 bases in the middle. The length of the CDR3 is 12 residues. CDR3 sequence (DNA): TGTGCCACCAGCAGAGATCGGAACACCATATATTTT. Translation: CATSRDRNTIYF.

This clonotype was seen ten or more times. The chain uses TRBV20-1 and TRBJ2-5, with 9 bases identical to TRBD2. The V and J ends lost 6 bases and 7 bases, in that order; junction bases with no gene match: 9. Germline V gives CDR1 DFQATT, CDR2 SNEGSKA (reference sequence). The CDR3 extends over 13 amino acids. The CDR3, as DNA: TGCAGTGCCCCCCTTGGAGCGGGAGGGACCCAGTACTTC. Its protein is CSAPLGAGGTQYF.

This clonotype came up many times. The chain employs TRBV2 and TRBJ1-4; possible D gene TRBD1, 5 bases. Trimming cost V 5 bases and J 4 bases, with 14 bases left between them. The CDR3 runs to 15 residues. Germline V gene sequence: CDR1 SNHLY, CDR2 FYNNEI. CDR3 DNA sequence: TGTGCCAGCAGTTCCGAGACAGTCTTTAATGAAAAACTGTTTTTT. This encodes CASSSETVFNEKLFF.

This clonotype was counted between two and nine times. The rearrangement links TRBV10-3 to TRBJ1-2; D remains unclear. V was clipped by 0 bases and J by 4 bases, with 9 bases between them. This CDR3 contains 14 residues. The germline CDR1 and CDR2 sequences are ENHRY and SYGVKD. Written as DNA, the CDR3 is TGTGCCATCAGTGAGTCGACACAGAGCTATGGCTACACCTTC. Residues: CAISESTQSYGYTF.

This clonotype has more than one count but fewer than ten. The chain joins TRBV29-1 to TRBJ2-1, with TRBD2 as a possible D gene (6 bases). Germline-derived CDR1 and CDR2 are SQVTM and ANQGSEA. This CDR3 contains 14 residues. Between the trimmed V and J ends, which lost 6 bases and 4 bases, there was a span of 16 bases. Here the CDR3 reads CSVLEGLLYNEQFF. As DNA, the CDR3 is TGCAGCGTCCTCGAGGGACTTCTGTACAATGAGCAGTTCTTC.

This clonotype appeared many times. The chain employs TRBV29-1 and TRBJ2-5; TRBD2 might be the D (6 bases). Germline V gene sequence: CDR1 SQVTM, CDR2 ANQGSEA. V lost 6 bases, J lost 4 bases, and 18 bases lay in between. CDR3 length: 14 amino acids. The CDR3, as DNA: TGCAGCGTCCCGGGACTTCTGGGAGGAGAGACCCAGTACTTC. Translating gives CSVPGLLGGETQYF. Looking up the rest from reference TRBV29-1 and TRBJ2-5 gives the full variable domain: SAVISQKPSRDICQRGTSLTIQCQVDSQVTMMFWYRQQPGQSLTLIATANQGSEATYESGFVIDKFPISRPNLTFSTLTVSNMSPEDSSIYLCSVPGLLGGETQYFGPGTRLLVL.

V usage is TRBV9 and J usage is TRBJ1-5; D is unresolved. Trimming shortened V by 5 bases and J by 3 bases, and 18 bases separated the two germline ends. The CDR3 runs 16 residues. Germline CDR1 SGDLS, CDR2 YYNGEE. CDR3 region: CASSSPQRPLNQPQHF. CDR3 bases: TGTGCCAGCAGTTCTCCCCAGAGACCCCTCAATCAGCCCCAGCATTTT.

With regard to this clonotype: Just one base apart from a much larger clone, this may be a read error. The gene calls are TRBV7-2 and TRBJ2-4, with 7 bases fitting TRBD2. The CDR3 totals 16 residues. Germline loops: CDR1 SGHTA, CDR2 FQGNSA. The CDR3 protein is CASSQPPGLGKNTQYF. The CDR3 DNA sequence: TGTGCCAGCAGCCAACCTCCTGGACTAGGCAAAAACACTCAGTACTTC.

This clonotype showed up many times. V usage is TRBV27 and J usage is TRBJ1-2, with a possible D match to TRBD1 (5 bases). CDR1 and CDR2 from the germline V gene are MNHEY and SMNVEV (reference sequence). V was cut by 8 bases and J by 3 bases, with 13 bases left in between. This CDR3 contains 13 residues. The CDR3 bases are TGTGCCAGCTCCCCGGACAATGACTATGGCTACACCTTC. This gives the protein CASSPDNDYGYTF.

This clonotype was detected many times. V gene TRBV5-1 combines with J gene TRBJ1-5; no definite D call. The CDR3 length is 15 residues. Deletions cut 2 bases from V and 1 base from J, with 10 bases between. CDR1 is SGHRS and CDR2 is YFSETQ in the germline V gene. Here the CDR3 reads CASSFSGGSNQPQHF. As DNA, the CDR3 is TGCGCCAGCAGCTTTTCAGGCGGGAGCAATCAGCCCCAGCATTTT.

This clonotype was picked up many times. The V and J genes are TRBV6-2 or TRBV6-3 and TRBJ1-5, with D possibly being TRBD1 (5 bases). The V and J ends lost 7 bases and 5 bases respectively, with 12 bases between them. CDR1 is MNHEY and CDR2 is SVGEGT in the germline V gene. The CDR3 sequence is 13 residues long. The DNA of the CDR3 is TGTGCCAGCAATAGACAGACGTATCAGCCCCAGCATTTT. Translated, it gives CASNRQTYQPQHF.

This clonotype was counted only a few times. J is TRBJ2-5 and V is TRBV6-1; tentatively, D is TRBD1 or TRBD2 (5 bases each). V was trimmed by 7 bases and J by 4 bases, leaving 16 bases between them. The germline CDR1 and CDR2 sequences are MNHNS and SASEGT. The CDR3 totals 14 residues. CDR3 sequence (DNA): TGTGCCAGCAACCGGGGCATAACCGGAGAGACCCAGTACTTC. Protein product: CASNRGITGETQYF.

This clonotype was picked up a small number of times. The rearrangement joins TRBV7-2 to TRBJ2-7, with a weak D call TRBD2 (6 bases). In germline, CDR1 is SGHTA, CDR2 FQGNSA. The CDR3 has 15 amino acids. Trimming removed 6 bases from V and 3 bases from J, with 18 bases in between. In DNA form, the CDR3 reads TGTGCCAGCAGACGTACCCTAGCGAGTGACTACGAGCAGTACTTC. Translation: CASRRTLASDYEQYF.

This rearrangement joins TRBV6-5 to TRBJ1-5; D gene uncertain. CDR3 length: 16 amino acids. Germline V gene lookup returns CDR1 MNHEY and CDR2 SVGAGI. V lost 0 bases to trimming and J lost 1 base, with 10 bases between them. The CDR3: CASSYSSRDSNQPQHF. The CDR3 nucleotides read TGTGCCAGCAGTTACTCGTCCCGCGACAGCAATCAGCCCCAGCATTTT.

This clonotype was detected only a few times. This chain uses TRBV12-3 or TRBV12-4 with TRBJ2-5; a possible D gene is TRBD2 (7 bases). The J call may be mistaken, given a closer DNA end match to TRBJ2-1. The CDR3 has 19 residues. The DNA of the CDR3 is TGTGCCAGCAGCGGGGGGATGCCTCTCTCCGTTTACAGGGTCGATGAGCAGTTCTTC. This translates into CASSGGMPLSVYRVDEQFF.

The V call is TRBV5-1, the J call TRBJ2-7; the D gene is possibly TRBD2 (5 bases). CDR3 size: 15 residues. Trimming stripped 2 bases from V and 5 bases from J, with 17 bases between. CDR1 is SGHRS, CDR2 YFSETQ, per germline. The CDR3 reads CASSFRVLGSNEQYF. In DNA form, the CDR3 reads TGCGCCAGCAGCTTCCGGGTCCTAGGGAGCAACGAGCAGTACTTC.

This clonotype was picked up many times. This chain connects TRBV2 to TRBJ2-5; tentatively, D is TRBD2 (5 bases). Looked up from germline, CDR1 is SNHLY and CDR2 is FYNNEI. V lost 2 bases to trimming and J lost 2 bases, with 9 bases between them. CDR3 length equals 14 residues. In DNA, the CDR3 is TGTGCCAGCAGTGAACTAGCAGTTCAAGAGACCCAGTACTTC. This encodes CASSELAVQETQYF.

The rearrangement links TRBV14 to TRBJ2-1, with TRBD1 identical over 7 bases. Germline-derived CDR1 and CDR2 are SGHDN and FVKESK. CDR3 length: 17 residues. J gave up 1 base and V 0 bases, and 6 bases lay outside the gene matches. The CDR3: CASSQDRGRRSYNEQFF. CDR3 nucleotides: TGTGCCAGCAGCCAAGACAGGGGGAGAAGGTCCTACAATGAGCAGTTCTTC.

This clonotype was counted at least ten times. V is TRBV27 and J is TRBJ2-4; 7 positions agree with TRBD2. This CDR3 contains 15 residues. The trim removed 3 bases at V and 10 bases at J, leaving 12 bases unmatched. Germline CDR1 is MNHEY and CDR2 is SMNVEV (reference sequence). In nucleotides, the CDR3 is TGTGCCAGCAGTTTCACCGGCAGCGGGATTGGAATTCAGTACTTC. This translates into CASSFTGSGIGIQYF.

The gene calls are TRBV6-1 and TRBJ2-7; 9 bases match TRBD2. Germline CDR1 and CDR2: MNHNS and SASEGT. The CDR3 contains 14 residues. V was pared by 7 bases and J by 0 bases, with 4 bases of the junction left unmatched. CDR3 coding DNA: TGTGCCAGCAAGGTAGCGGGAGACTCCTACGAGCAGTACTTC. Translation: CASKVAGDSYEQYF.